This T cell receptor beta chain was identified during a study of human T cells and chemical hapten exposure. In its sample, this clonotype was seen a few times. MiXCR was run by TCRdb on the RACE reads, yielding one entry per CDR3 protein. The sample shows tens of thousands of distinct CDR3 sequences, around 9% of them seen only once. This sample's time point: healthy volunteer bleed at 2 weeks. Researchers extracted total RNA from unfractionated whole blood. V shed 3 bases and J shed 6 bases, with 15 bases lying between them. The CDR3 totals 13 residues. Germline CDR1 SQVTM, CDR2 ANQGSEA. The material sequenced was whole blood. The clonotype was recovered from a female donor in good health. Some clones in this sample may be carry-over from other donors' samples. The chain joins TRBV29-1 to TRBJ2-7; tentatively, D is TRBD1 (5 bases). The CDR3 sequence: CSVEEQVYSEQYF. CDR3 nucleotide sequence: TGCAGCGTTGAGGAACAGGTCTATAGCGAGCAGTACTTC.